The 11 T cell receptor beta chains in this list originate from one sample, sequenced in a study of PD-L1 blockade in urothelial cancer. Time point reported: peripheral blood 6 weeks after treatment start. TCRdb's copy holds only in-frame clones and misses some; the assay was immunoSEQ multiplex PCR. This sample has roughly 120,000 clones, with 91% found just once. The material was PBMCs, obtained around atezolizumab (anti-PD-L1) treatment. The receptors derive from a man aged 60-69 years with urothelial cancer.

CDR3 amino acids: CASSTGLAGIETQYF. In DNA form, the CDR3 reads TGTGCCAGCAGCACTGGACTAGCGGGAATCGAGACCCAGTACTTC. The chain uses TRBV9 and TRBJ2-5; the match to TRBD2 covers 12 bases. CDR1 is SGDLS, CDR2 YYNGEE, per germline. V was pared by 4 bases and J by 5 bases, with 6 bases of the junction left unmatched. This CDR3 contains 15 residues.

The gene calls are TRBV6-6 and TRBJ1-1; 7 nucleotides line up with TRBD1. The CDR3 is 12 amino acids. J lost 4 bases, V lost 5 bases, and 1 base had no gene match. Per the germline V gene, CDR1 is MNHNY and CDR2 is SVGAGI (reference sequence). The CDR3: CASSRDSTEAFF. The CDR3 DNA reads TGTGCCAGCAGTAGGGACAGCACTGAAGCTTTCTTT.

The chain couples TRBV18 to TRBJ2-5; D possibly corresponds to TRBD2 (7 bases). CDR1 is KGHSH, CDR2 LQKENI, per germline. This CDR3 region has 16 residues. Between the trimmed V and J ends, which lost 5 bases and 2 bases, there was a span of 18 bases. The CDR3 here is CASSAASGGGQETQYF. The CDR3 DNA reads as TGTGCCAGCTCAGCCGCTAGCGGAGGGGGGCAAGAGACCCAGTACTTC.

The V call is TRBV13, the J call TRBJ1-1; D might be TRBD1 (6 bases). V shed 1 base and J shed 10 bases, with 13 bases lying between them. Germline assignment: CDR1 PRHDT and CDR2 FYEKMQ (reference sequence). The CDR3 loop spans 13 amino acids. CDR3 sequence reads: CASSLEQGIVAFF. CDR3 bases: TGTGCCAGCAGCTTAGAACAGGGAATAGTAGCTTTCTTT. Looking up the rest from reference TRBV13 and TRBJ1-1 gives the full variable domain: AAGVIQSPRHLIKEKRETATLKCYPIPRHDTVYWYQQGPGQDPQFLISFYEKMQSDKGSIPDRFSAQQFSDYHSELNMSSLELGDSALYFCASSLEQGIVAFFGQGTRLTVV.

The J gene is TRBJ1-5, the V gene TRBV2; 12 bases agree with TRBD1. The CDR3 has 15 amino acids. Germline V gene lookup returns CDR1 SNHLY and CDR2 FYNNEI. Germline trimming cut 6 bases from V and 6 bases from J; bases unmatched to any gene: 6. Written as DNA, the CDR3 is TGTGCCAGCAGACCGGGACAGGGGGCTGGTCAGCCCCAGCATTTT. Its translation: CASRPGQGAGQPQHF.

The chain carries TRBV5-4 and TRBJ2-7; 8 bases are a match to TRBD2. The germline V gene encodes CDR1 SGHNT and CDR2 YYREEE (reference sequence). The trim removed 3 bases at V and 0 bases at J, leaving 8 bases unmatched. The CDR3 extends over 16 amino acids. CDR3 sequence reads: CASSSQRGRSSYEQYF. The CDR3, as DNA: TGTGCCAGCAGCTCCCAACGCGGGAGGAGCTCCTACGAGCAGTACTTC.

This chain uses TRBV6-5 with TRBJ1-2; 9 bases match TRBD1. The trim removed 4 bases at V and 6 bases at J, leaving 3 bases unmatched. The CDR3 loop spans 13 amino acids. Per germline, CDR1 MNHEY and CDR2 SVGAGI. The DNA for the CDR3 is TGTGCCAGCAGTTGGGACAGGGAAAATGGCTACACCTTC. It specifies CASSWDRENGYTF.

The CDR3 region is CASSDGTSGEPSYEQYF. CDR3 sequence (DNA): TGTGCCAGCAGTGACGGAACTAGCGGGGAACCCTCCTACGAGCAGTACTTC. This chain connects TRBV6-4 to TRBJ2-7; 10 bases line up with TRBD2. This CDR3 has 17 amino acids. V was clipped by 2 bases and J by 0 bases; unmatched bases: 7. Looked up from germline, CDR1 is MRHNA and CDR2 is SNTAGT.

This chain links TRBV7-2 with TRBJ1-5; D perhaps matches TRBD1 (5 bases). CDR1 and CDR2 from the germline V gene are SGHTA and FQGNSA. V was trimmed by 5 bases and J by 1 base, leaving 15 bases between them. This CDR3 is 16 amino acids long. The CDR3 coding sequence is TGTGCCAGCAGCCCGGGCGGGGGACGAAGCAATCAGCCCCAGCATTTT. This codes for CASSPGGGRSNQPQHF.

The CDR3 sequence: CASRESGANYGYTF. CDR3 coding DNA: TGTGCCAGCAGGGAATCAGGTGCTAACTATGGCTACACCTTC. The chain joins TRBV27 to TRBJ1-2, with unresolved D. Germline-derived CDR1 and CDR2 are MNHEY and SMNVEV (reference sequence). Trimming left V 6 bases short and J 0 bases short, with 11 bases between. This CDR3 is 14 amino acids long.

The CDR3 region has the DNA TGTGCCAGCAGTGTTGGGGCTGTGAGGGGCTACACCTTC. Translated: CASSVGAVRGYTF. V gene TRBV5-6 combines with J gene TRBJ1-2; TRBD1 is a possible D gene (5 bases). From germline, CDR1 is SGHDT and CDR2 YYEEEE. The CDR3 is 13 amino acids. The germline V and J ends were trimmed by 5 bases and 8 bases, with 16 bases remaining between them.